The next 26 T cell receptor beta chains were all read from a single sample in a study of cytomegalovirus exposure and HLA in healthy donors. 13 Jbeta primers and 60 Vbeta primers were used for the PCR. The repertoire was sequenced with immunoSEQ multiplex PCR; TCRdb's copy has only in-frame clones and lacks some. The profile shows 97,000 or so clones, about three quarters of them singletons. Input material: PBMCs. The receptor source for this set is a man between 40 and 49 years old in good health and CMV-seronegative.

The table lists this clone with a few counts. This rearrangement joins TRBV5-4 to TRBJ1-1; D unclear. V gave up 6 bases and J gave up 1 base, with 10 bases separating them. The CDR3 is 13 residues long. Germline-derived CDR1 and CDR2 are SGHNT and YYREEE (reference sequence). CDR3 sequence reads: CASIGQPNTEAFF. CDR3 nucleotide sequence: TGTGCCAGCATTGGGCAGCCGAACACTGAAGCTTTCTTT. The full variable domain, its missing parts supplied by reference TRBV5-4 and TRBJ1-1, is ETGVTQSPTHLIKTRGQQVTLRCSSQSGHNTVSWYQQALGQGPQFIFQYYREEENGRGNFPPRFSGLQFPNYSSELNVNALELDDSALYLCASIGQPNTEAFFGQGTRLTVV.

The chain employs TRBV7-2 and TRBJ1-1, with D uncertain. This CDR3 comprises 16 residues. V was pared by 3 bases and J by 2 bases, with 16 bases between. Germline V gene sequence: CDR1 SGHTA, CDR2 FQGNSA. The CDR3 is CASSFGPPRVNTEAFF. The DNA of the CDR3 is TGTGCCAGCAGCTTTGGGCCGCCGAGGGTCAACACTGAAGCTTTCTTT.

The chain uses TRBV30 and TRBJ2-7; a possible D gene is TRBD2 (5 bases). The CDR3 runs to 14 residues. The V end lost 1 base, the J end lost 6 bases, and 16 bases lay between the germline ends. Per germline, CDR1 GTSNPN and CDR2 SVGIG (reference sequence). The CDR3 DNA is TGTGCCTGGAGTGCCCCCGGACTGCAAGGCGAGCAGTACTTC. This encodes CAWSAPGLQGEQYF.

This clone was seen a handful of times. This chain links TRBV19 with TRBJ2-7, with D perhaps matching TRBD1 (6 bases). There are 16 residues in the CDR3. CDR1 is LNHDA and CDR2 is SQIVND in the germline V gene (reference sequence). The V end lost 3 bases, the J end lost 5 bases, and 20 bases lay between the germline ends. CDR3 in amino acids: CASSIPTPQGSDEQYF. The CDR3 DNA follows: TGTGCCAGTAGTATCCCCACCCCTCAGGGGAGCGACGAGCAGTACTTC.

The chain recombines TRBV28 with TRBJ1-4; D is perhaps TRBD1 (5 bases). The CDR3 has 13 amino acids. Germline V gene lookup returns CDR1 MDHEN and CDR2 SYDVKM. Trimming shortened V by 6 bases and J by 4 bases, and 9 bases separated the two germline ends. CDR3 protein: CASRRQNNEKLFF. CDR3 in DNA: TGTGCCAGCAGGCGACAGAATAATGAAAAACTGTTTTTT.

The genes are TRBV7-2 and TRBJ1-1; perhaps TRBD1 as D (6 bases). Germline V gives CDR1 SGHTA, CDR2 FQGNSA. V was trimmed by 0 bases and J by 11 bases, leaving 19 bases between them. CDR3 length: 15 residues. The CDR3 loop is CASSLARRTAPRAFF. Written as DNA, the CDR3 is TGTGCCAGCAGCTTAGCGCGTCGGACAGCTCCTCGGGCTTTCTTT.

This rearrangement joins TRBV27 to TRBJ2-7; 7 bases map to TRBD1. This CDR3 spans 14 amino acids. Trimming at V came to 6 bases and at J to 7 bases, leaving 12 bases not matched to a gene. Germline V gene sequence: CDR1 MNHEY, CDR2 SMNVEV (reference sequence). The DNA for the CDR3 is TGTGCCAGCAGCCGAACCGGGACAGCCAGGGAGCAGTACTTC. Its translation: CASSRTGTAREQYF.

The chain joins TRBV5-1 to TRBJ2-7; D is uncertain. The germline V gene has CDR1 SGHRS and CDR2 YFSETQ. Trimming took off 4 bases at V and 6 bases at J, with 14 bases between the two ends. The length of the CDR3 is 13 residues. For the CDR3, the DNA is TGCGCCAGCAGCACCAGGTCCAGCAGCGAGCAGTACTTC. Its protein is CASSTRSSSEQYF. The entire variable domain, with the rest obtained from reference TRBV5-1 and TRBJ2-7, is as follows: KAGVTQTPRYLIKTRGQQVTLSCSPISGHRSVSWYQQTPGQGLQFLFEYFSETQRNKGNFPGRFSGRQFSNSRSEMNVSTLELGDSALYLCASSTRSSSEQYFGPGTRLTVT.

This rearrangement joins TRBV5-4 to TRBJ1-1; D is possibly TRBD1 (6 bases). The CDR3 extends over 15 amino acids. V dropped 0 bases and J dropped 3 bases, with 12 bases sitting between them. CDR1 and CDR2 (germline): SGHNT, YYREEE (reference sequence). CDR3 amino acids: CASSLGTVKDTEAFF. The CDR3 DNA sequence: TGTGCCAGCAGCTTGGGGACAGTGAAAGACACTGAAGCTTTCTTT.

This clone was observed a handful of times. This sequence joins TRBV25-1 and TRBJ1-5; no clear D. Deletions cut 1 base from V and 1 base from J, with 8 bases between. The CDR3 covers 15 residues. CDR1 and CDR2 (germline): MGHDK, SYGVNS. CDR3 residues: CASSESSNSNQPQHF. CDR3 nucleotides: TGTGCCAGCAGTGAATCCAGTAACAGCAATCAGCCCCAGCATTTT.

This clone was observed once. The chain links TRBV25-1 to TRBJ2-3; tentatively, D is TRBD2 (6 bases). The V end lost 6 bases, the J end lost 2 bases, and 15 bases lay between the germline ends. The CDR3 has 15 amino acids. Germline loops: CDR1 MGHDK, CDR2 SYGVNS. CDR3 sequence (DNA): TGTGCCAGCAGCCGGAATACGGGGGTCACAGATACGCAGTATTTT. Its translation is CASSRNTGVTDTQYF.

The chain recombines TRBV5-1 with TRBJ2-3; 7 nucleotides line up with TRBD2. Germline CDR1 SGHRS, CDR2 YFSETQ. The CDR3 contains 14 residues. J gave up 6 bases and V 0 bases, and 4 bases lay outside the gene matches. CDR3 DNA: TGCGCCAGCAGCTTGGCGGGGCGGGGGGATACGCAGTATTTT. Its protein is CASSLAGRGDTQYF.

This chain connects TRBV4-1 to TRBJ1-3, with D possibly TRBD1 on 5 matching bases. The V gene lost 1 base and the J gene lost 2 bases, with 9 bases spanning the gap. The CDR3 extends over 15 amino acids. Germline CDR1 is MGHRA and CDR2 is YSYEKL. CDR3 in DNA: TGCGCCAGCAGCCAAGGCCAGGGTGCTGGAAACACCATATATTTT. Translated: CASSQGQGAGNTIYF.

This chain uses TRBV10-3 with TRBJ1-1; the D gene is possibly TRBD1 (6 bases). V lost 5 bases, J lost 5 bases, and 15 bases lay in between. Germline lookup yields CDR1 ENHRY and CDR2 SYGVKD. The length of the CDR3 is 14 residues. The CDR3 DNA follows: TGTGCCATCAGTCCCTGGACAGATACGACTGAAGCTTTCTTT. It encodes CAISPWTDTTEAFF.

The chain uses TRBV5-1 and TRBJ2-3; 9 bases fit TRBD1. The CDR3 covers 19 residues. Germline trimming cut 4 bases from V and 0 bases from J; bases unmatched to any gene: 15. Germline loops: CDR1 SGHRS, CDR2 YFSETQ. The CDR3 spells CASSITLTGTGISTDTQYF. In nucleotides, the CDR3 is TGCGCCAGCAGCATTACCTTGACCGGGACAGGGATCAGCACAGATACGCAGTATTTT.

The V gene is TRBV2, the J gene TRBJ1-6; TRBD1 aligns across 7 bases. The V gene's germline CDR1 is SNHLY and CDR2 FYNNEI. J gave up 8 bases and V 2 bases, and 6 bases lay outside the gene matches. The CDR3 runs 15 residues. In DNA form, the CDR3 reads TGTGCCAGCAGTGAAAGCAGGGGGAATCATTCACCCCTCCACTTT. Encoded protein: CASSESRGNHSPLHF.

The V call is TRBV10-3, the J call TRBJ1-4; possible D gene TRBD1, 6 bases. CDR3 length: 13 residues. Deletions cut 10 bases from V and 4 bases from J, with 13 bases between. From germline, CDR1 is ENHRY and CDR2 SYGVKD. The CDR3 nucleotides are TGTGCCACCCGAGGGGGGGATAATGAAAAACTGTTTTTT. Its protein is CATRGGDNEKLFF.

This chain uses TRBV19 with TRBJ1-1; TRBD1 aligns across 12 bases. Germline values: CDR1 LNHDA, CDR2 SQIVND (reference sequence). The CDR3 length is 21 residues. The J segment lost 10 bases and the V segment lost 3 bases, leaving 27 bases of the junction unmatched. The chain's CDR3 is CASSIGLAGQGANAPGRGAFF. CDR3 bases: TGTGCCAGTAGTATCGGGTTGGCGGGACAGGGGGCCAATGCACCCGGCCGCGGAGCTTTCTTT.

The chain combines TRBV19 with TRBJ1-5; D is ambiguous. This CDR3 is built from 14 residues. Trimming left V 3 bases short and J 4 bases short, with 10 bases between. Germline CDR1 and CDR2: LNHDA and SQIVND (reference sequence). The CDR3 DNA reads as TGTGCCAGTAGTATCCCTTTGACAAATCAGCCCCAGCATTTT. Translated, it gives CASSIPLTNQPQHF.

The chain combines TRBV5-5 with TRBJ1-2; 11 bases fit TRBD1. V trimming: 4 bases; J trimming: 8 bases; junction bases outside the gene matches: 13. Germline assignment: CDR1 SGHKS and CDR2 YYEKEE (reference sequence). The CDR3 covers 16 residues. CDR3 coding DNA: TGTGCCAGCAGCCCAATGTCCGGACAGGGGGCAGGAGGCTACACCTTC. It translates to CASSPMSGQGAGGYTF.

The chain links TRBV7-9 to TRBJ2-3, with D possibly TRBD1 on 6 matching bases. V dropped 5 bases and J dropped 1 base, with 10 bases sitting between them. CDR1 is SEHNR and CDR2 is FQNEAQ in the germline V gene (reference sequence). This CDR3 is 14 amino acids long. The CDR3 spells CASSKGGGTDTQYF. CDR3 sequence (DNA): TGTGCCAGCAGCAAAGGGGGTGGCACAGATACGCAGTATTTT.

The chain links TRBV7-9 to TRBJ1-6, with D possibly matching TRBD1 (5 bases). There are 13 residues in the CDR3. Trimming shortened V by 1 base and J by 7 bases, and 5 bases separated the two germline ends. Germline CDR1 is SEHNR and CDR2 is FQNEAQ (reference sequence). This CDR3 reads CASSLGQNSPLHF. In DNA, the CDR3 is TGTGCCAGCAGCTTAGGACAGAATTCACCCCTCCACTTT.

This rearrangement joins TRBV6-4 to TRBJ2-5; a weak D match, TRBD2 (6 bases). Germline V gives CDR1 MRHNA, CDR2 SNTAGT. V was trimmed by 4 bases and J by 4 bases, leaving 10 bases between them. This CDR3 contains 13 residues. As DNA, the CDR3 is TGTGCCAGCAGTGTCGTGGGGGGAGAGACCCAGTACTTC. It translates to CASSVVGGETQYF.

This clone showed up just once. The CDR3 reads CASSSGTSGGALADTQYF. The CDR3 DNA reads TGTGCCAGCAGCTCTGGGACTAGCGGGGGGGCCCTGGCAGATACGCAGTATTTT. This chain uses TRBV7-6 with TRBJ2-3, with 16 bases aligning to TRBD2. The germline gives CDR1 SGHVS, CDR2 FNYEAQ. V gave up 4 bases and J gave up 4 bases; unmatched junction bases: 8. The CDR3 covers 18 residues.

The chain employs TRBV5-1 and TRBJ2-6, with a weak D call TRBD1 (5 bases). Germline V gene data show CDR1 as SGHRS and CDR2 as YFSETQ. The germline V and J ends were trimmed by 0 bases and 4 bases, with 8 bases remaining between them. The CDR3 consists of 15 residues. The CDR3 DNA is TGCGCCAGCAGCTTGGAAGGGGTCGGGGCCAACGTCCTGACTTTC. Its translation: CASSLEGVGANVLTF.

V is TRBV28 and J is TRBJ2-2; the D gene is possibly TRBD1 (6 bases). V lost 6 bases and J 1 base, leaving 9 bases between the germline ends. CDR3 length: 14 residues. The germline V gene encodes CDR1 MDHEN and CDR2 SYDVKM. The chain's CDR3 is CASSETGNTGELFF. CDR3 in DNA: TGTGCCAGCAGCGAGACAGGGAACACCGGGGAGCTGTTTTTT. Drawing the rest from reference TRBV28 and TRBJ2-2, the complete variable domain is DVKVTQSSRYLVKRTGEKVFLECVQDMDHENMFWYRQDPGLGLRLIYFSYDVKMKEKGDIPEGYSVSREKKERFSLILESASTNQTSMYLCASSETGNTGELFFGEGSRLTVL.